The 27 T cell receptor beta chains listed next were all sequenced from one sample in a study of regulatory T cells in long-lasting Graves disease. Arm-PCR of CDR3 regions and iRepertoire HTBI primers were the basis on which TCR beta libraries were built. One entry per CDR3 protein, called by TCRdb with MiXCR from the multiplex PCR reads. This table has approximately 560,000 distinct CDR3 sequences, about 16% appearing once. Time point described: newly diagnosed GD, antithyroid drugs for less than 3 months. The TCR library was prepared using RNA isolated from PBMCs. These same records also appear under a second study, on T cells in Graves' hyperthyroidism and ophthalmopathy.

Here the sequenced sample was peripheral blood mononuclear cells (PBMCs), taken at new diagnosis, from a patient treated with antithyroid drugs. The receptor source for this set is a man between 18 and 29 years old with Graves disease.

This clonotype was counted between two and nine times. V is TRBV5-1 and J is TRBJ1-1; a weak D match, TRBD1 (6 bases). Germline V gene lookup returns CDR1 SGHRS and CDR2 YFSETQ. Between the trimmed V and J ends, which lost 7 bases and 3 bases, there was a span of 13 bases. This CDR3 is built from 13 residues. The CDR3 DNA sequence: TGCGCCAGCCAGGACAGCCCAGACACTGAAGCTTTCTTT. Its protein is CASQDSPDTEAFF.

This clonotype was seen only a few times. V usage is TRBV7-3 and J usage is TRBJ2-7, with 7 positions matching TRBD1. V shed 3 bases, J shed 2 bases, and the junction held 7 bases outside the gene matches. Germline V gives CDR1 SGHTA, CDR2 FQGTGA. The CDR3 consists of 15 residues. The CDR3 region is CASSFVRDRAYEQYF. CDR3 nucleotide sequence: TGTGCCAGCAGCTTCGTCCGGGACAGAGCCTACGAGCAGTACTTC.

V gene TRBV7-9 combines with J gene TRBJ2-7, with 11 nucleotides matching TRBD2. Unmatched junction bases numbered 5, after V lost 2 bases and J lost 5 bases. Looked up from germline, CDR1 is SEHNR and CDR2 is FQNEAQ (reference sequence). The CDR3 extends over 15 amino acids. The CDR3 coding sequence is TGTGCCAGCAGCTTAACTAGCGGGAGATGGAACGAGCAGTACTTC. It encodes CASSLTSGRWNEQYF.

This clonotype has only one observation. This likely came from a read error, as a far larger clone is one base away. The rearrangement links TRBV28 to TRBJ2-1; 8 bases line up with TRBD1. This CDR3 spans 15 amino acids. In germline, CDR1 is MDHEN, CDR2 SYDVKM. J lost 10 bases, V lost 1 base, and 9 bases had no gene match. CDR3 DNA sequence: TGTGCCAGCAGTTTATCGAGGACAGGGTTTAACGAGCAGTTCTTC. Protein: CASSLSRTGFNEQFF.

Only one count was recorded for this clonotype. The chain combines TRBV25-1 with TRBJ1-5; possible D gene TRBD1, 5 bases. Germline CDR1 MGHDK, CDR2 SYGVNS. The CDR3 is made up of 14 amino acids. The germline V and J ends were trimmed by 4 bases and 7 bases, with 14 bases remaining between them. CDR3 nucleotide sequence: TGTGCCAGCAGTGTCACCGGGGCGTCCCAGCCCCAGCATTTT. Translated: CASSVTGASQPQHF.

Only one count was recorded for this clonotype. This chain uses TRBV2 with TRBJ1-2; 8 nucleotides line up with TRBD1. This CDR3 has 14 amino acids. Trimming cost V 4 bases and J 6 bases; bases outside gene matches: 7. CDR1 is SNHLY, CDR2 FYNNEI, per germline. The CDR3 coding sequence is TGTGCCAGCAGTGGGACAGGGAATCCCGATGGCTACACCTTC. Translating gives CASSGTGNPDGYTF.

The CDR3 coding sequence is TGTGCCAGCAGCCAACTAGCGGATACGACCGGGGAGCTGTTTTTT. This sequence encodes CASSQLADTTGELFF. The V and J genes are TRBV3-1 and TRBJ2-2; 7 nucleotides align to TRBD2. V lost 2 bases, J lost 5 bases, and 5 bases stayed unmatched. The CDR3 contains 15 residues. Germline loops: CDR1 LGHDT, CDR2 YNNKEL (reference sequence).

J is TRBJ2-2 and V is TRBV5-1; 7 bases agree with TRBD1. Germline V lookup: CDR1 SGHRS, CDR2 YFSETQ. This CDR3 region has 17 residues. V shed 4 bases, J shed 1 base, and the junction held 10 bases outside the gene matches. CDR3 in DNA: TGCGCCAGCAGCCTAACGGACAGGAGGCAGAACACCGGGGAGCTGTTTTTT. Translation gives CASSLTDRRQNTGELFF.

This clonotype was seen ten or more times. The V call is TRBV6-5, the J call TRBJ1-4; possibly TRBD1 for D (6 bases). CDR3 size: 17 residues. The ends were cut back, 2 bases at V and 5 bases at J, with 18 bases in the middle. Germline CDR1 MNHEY, CDR2 SVGAGI. The DNA of the CDR3 is TGTGCCAGCAGTTACCCCGGGCCGACAGGAGGGAATGAAAAACTGTTTTTT. This encodes CASSYPGPTGGNEKLFF.

Many counts were recorded for this clonotype. The genes are TRBV28 and TRBJ2-1, with TRBD1 matching over 7 bases. There are 14 residues in the CDR3. The J segment lost 7 bases and the V segment lost 9 bases, leaving 12 bases of the junction unmatched. The germline CDR1 and CDR2 sequences are MDHEN and SYDVKM. This chain's CDR3 is CASGDRDRLNEQFF. The CDR3 nucleotides are TGTGCCAGTGGAGACAGGGATCGGTTAAATGAGCAGTTCTTC.

Many counts were recorded for this clonotype. This chain uses TRBV7-9 with TRBJ1-2; no firm D call. V was clipped by 5 bases and J by 11 bases, with 27 bases between them. This CDR3 is 16 amino acids long. CDR1 and CDR2 from the germline V gene are SEHNR and FQNEAQ (reference sequence). This CDR3 reads CASSPRRTAAYIGYTF. Here the CDR3 DNA reads TGTGCCAGCAGCCCGCGTAGGACGGCTGCGTATATCGGGTACACCTTC.

V is TRBV19 and J is TRBJ1-1; D is undetermined. Trimming stripped 5 bases from V and 4 bases from J, with 23 bases between. The CDR3 covers 17 residues. CDR1 is LNHDA, CDR2 SQIVND, per germline (reference sequence). The CDR3, as DNA: TGTGCCAGTAGTCCCGCCTATGAGGTCCTACCCGGCACTGAAGCTTTCTTT. It encodes CASSPAYEVLPGTEAFF.

This chain connects TRBV6-4 to TRBJ1-1; the D is unclear. V was cut by 4 bases and J by 0 bases, with 18 bases left in between. The CDR3 consists of 17 residues. Germline CDR1 is MRHNA and CDR2 is SNTAGT. The CDR3 is CASSGPDRPKMNTEAFF. The DNA of the CDR3 is TGTGCCAGCAGTGGCCCCGACCGCCCTAAAATGAACACTGAAGCTTTCTTT.

This chain links TRBV27 with TRBJ2-5; 11 bases match TRBD2. The CDR3 consists of 16 residues. Losses at the gene ends were 3 bases for V and 3 bases for J; bases not matched to a gene: 6. Germline V gene data show CDR1 as MNHEY and CDR2 as SMNVEV (reference sequence). Written as DNA, the CDR3 is TGTGCCAGCAGTTTGCGGTTAGCGGGAGGGAAAGAGACCCAGTACTTC. This encodes CASSLRLAGGKETQYF.

This clonotype was seen at least ten times. Germline is not matched at one junction end, which may reflect a read error. This chain joins TRBV5-1 and TRBJ2-1; 7 positions match TRBD2. The CDR3 totals 15 residues. Germline V CDR1 and CDR2: SGHRS, YFSETQ. The CDR3 nucleotides read TGTGCCAGCAGCTTGGGGCTAGCGGACTACAATGAGCAGTTCTTC. Its protein is CASSLGLADYNEQFF.

The rearrangement links TRBV7-8 to TRBJ2-7; tentatively, D is TRBD2 (6 bases). The CDR3 has 15 residues. Trimming pared 6 bases from V and 3 bases from J, leaving 18 bases between. CDR1 is SGHVS and CDR2 is FQNEAQ in the germline V gene. The CDR3 is CASSLKRGKNYEQYF. In DNA, the CDR3 is TGTGCCAGCAGTCTAAAGCGCGGGAAGAACTACGAGCAGTACTTC.

A word on this clonotype: A read error may produce the germline difference seen at one junction end. The chain carries TRBV11-2 and TRBJ2-4, with 7 bases aligning to TRBD1. The CDR3 has 16 residues. The germline gives CDR1 SGHAT, CDR2 FQNNGV. The chain's CDR3 is CASSPSPDRAKNIQCF. CDR3 coding DNA: TGTGCCAGCAGCCCTAGCCCAGACAGGGCCAAAAACATTCAGTGCTTC.

Details on this clonotype: A read error is possible here, since a much larger clone lies one base away. CDR3 sequence reads: CASSPSREGPADTRYF. CDR3 nucleotide sequence: TGTGCCAGCAGCCCTTCGCGGGAGGGACCGGCAGATACGCGGTATTTT. The V and J genes are TRBV7-8 and TRBJ2-3; 9 bases match TRBD2. The CDR3 covers 16 residues. Germline lookup yields CDR1 SGHVS and CDR2 FQNEAQ. Full variable domain (rest looked up from reference TRBV7-8 and TRBJ2-3): GAGVSQSPRYKVAKRGQDVALRCDPISGHVSLFWYQQALGQGPEFLTYFQNEAQLDKSGLPSDRFFAERPEGSVSTLKIQRTQQEDSAVYLCASSPSREGPADTRYFGPGTRLTVL.

As for this clonotype: A much larger clone is a single base away; this may be a read error. The chain links TRBV11-1 to TRBJ2-3; 7 positions agree with TRBD2. CDR1 and CDR2 (germline): SGHAT, FQDESV (reference sequence). The CDR3 covers 14 residues. CDR3: CASSLTVAGDTRYF. The CDR3 coding sequence is TGTGCCAGCAGCTTAACCGTAGCGGGTGATACGCGGTATTTT.

V gene TRBV6-2 or TRBV6-3 combines with J gene TRBJ2-6; D unresolved. The length of the CDR3 is 16 residues. V lost 2 bases, J lost 2 bases, and 10 bases lay in between. CDR1 MNHEY and CDR2 SVGEGT come from the germline V gene. CDR3 region: CASSYPRSTGANVLTF. The CDR3 coding sequence is TGTGCCAGCAGTTACCCGAGATCAACTGGGGCCAACGTCCTGACTTTC.

This clonotype was detected ten times or more. The chain uses TRBV5-6 and TRBJ1-5; a weak D match, TRBD1 (5 bases). Germline assignment: CDR1 SGHDT and CDR2 YYEEEE. The CDR3 contains 14 residues. With 0 bases removed from V and 10 bases from J, the gap between germline ends came to 14 bases. The CDR3 loop reads CASSLGSGPAPQHF. The CDR3 nucleotides read TGTGCCAGCAGCTTGGGGTCAGGGCCGGCCCCCCAGCATTTT. The entire variable domain, with the rest obtained from reference TRBV5-6 and TRBJ1-5, is as follows: DAGVTQSPTHLIKTRGQQVTLRCSPKSGHDTVSWYQQALGQGPQFIFQYYEEEERQRGNFPDRFSGHQFPNYSSELNVNALLLGDSALYLCASSLGSGPAPQHFGDGTRLSIL.

This clonotype was observed a few times. The J gene is TRBJ2-7, the V gene TRBV19; TRBD1 matches at 8 bases. Trimming took 3 bases from V and 4 from J; bases not matched to a gene: 11. Germline V gene data show CDR1 as LNHDA and CDR2 as SQIVND (reference sequence). The CDR3 covers 16 residues. The CDR3 sequence: CASSITPLGQGYEQYF. The CDR3 coding sequence is TGTGCCAGTAGTATTACCCCACTCGGACAGGGATACGAGCAGTACTTC.

The chain carries TRBV6-9 and TRBJ2-4; D remains ambiguous. V was pared by 3 bases and J by 0 bases, with 6 bases between. The CDR3 contains 14 residues. Germline assignment: CDR1 MNHGY and CDR2 SVAAGI. CDR3: CASSYTLAKNIQYF. CDR3 nucleotides: TGTGCCAGCAGTTACACCCTAGCCAAAAACATTCAGTACTTC.

The chain joins TRBV6-1 to TRBJ1-5; 7 bases align to TRBD1. CDR3 size: 16 residues. Germline CDR1 is MNHNS and CDR2 is SASEGT. Trimming at V came to 6 bases and at J to 0 bases, leaving 8 bases not matched to a gene. CDR3 in amino acids: CASRSSQGNSNQPQHF. DNA of the CDR3: TGTGCCAGCAGGAGCTCACAGGGGAATAGCAATCAGCCCCAGCATTTT.

This clonotype was recorded many times. CDR3 DNA sequence: TGTGCCAGCAGTTTAGCCACAGGGGGACAGCCCCAGCATTTT. Encoded protein: CASSLATGGQPQHF. This chain joins TRBV2 and TRBJ1-5; 8 bases map to TRBD1. This CDR3 is 14 amino acids long. The V and J ends lost 5 bases and 7 bases, in that order; junction bases with no gene match: 7. CDR1 SNHLY and CDR2 FYNNEI come from the germline V gene.

The rearrangement joins TRBV7-2 to TRBJ1-5, with 8 bases that match TRBD1. The CDR3 extends over 16 amino acids. CDR1 is SGHTA, CDR2 FQGNSA, per germline. The V segment lost 4 bases and the J segment 0 bases; nucleotides outside the gene matches: 5. The CDR3 DNA reads as TGTGCCAGCAGCTCTGTGGACAGGGCTAGCAATCAGCCCCAGCATTTT. Protein product: CASSSVDRASNQPQHF. Complete variable domain (other parts from reference TRBV7-2 and TRBJ1-5): GAGVSQSPSNKVTEKGKDVELRCDPISGHTALYWYRQSLGQGLEFLIYFQGNSAPDKSGLPSDRFSAERTGGSVSTLTIQRTQQEDSAVYLCASSSVDRASNQPQHFGDGTRLSIL.

This chain connects TRBV19 to TRBJ2-1, with TRBD2 matching over 14 bases. The germline V gene has CDR1 LNHDA and CDR2 SQIVND (reference sequence). The CDR3 contains 16 residues. V dropped 3 bases and J dropped 13; count of bases not matched to a gene: 11. The CDR3 sequence is CASSIPPGLAGVYQFF. DNA of the CDR3: TGTGCCAGTAGTATCCCCCCGGGACTAGCGGGAGTATATCAGTTCTTC.